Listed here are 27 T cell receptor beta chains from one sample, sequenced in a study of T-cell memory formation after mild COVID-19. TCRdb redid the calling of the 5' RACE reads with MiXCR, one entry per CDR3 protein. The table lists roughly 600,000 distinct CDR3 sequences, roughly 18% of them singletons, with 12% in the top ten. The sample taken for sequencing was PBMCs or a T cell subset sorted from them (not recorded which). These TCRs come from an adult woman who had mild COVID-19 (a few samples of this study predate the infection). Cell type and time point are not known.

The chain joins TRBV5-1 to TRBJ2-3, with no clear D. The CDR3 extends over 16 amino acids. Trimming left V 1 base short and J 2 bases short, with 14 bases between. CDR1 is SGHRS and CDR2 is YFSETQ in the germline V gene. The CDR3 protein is CASSLSGGGFTDTQYF. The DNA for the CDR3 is TGCGCCAGCAGCTTGTCGGGCGGCGGATTCACAGATACGCAGTATTTT.

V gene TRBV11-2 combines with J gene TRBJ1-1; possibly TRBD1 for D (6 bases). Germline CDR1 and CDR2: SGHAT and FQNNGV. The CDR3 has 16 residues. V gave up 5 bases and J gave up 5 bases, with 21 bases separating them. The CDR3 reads CASSGGQSTVGTEAFF. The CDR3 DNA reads TGTGCCAGCAGCGGAGGACAGAGCACTGTGGGGACTGAAGCTTTCTTT.

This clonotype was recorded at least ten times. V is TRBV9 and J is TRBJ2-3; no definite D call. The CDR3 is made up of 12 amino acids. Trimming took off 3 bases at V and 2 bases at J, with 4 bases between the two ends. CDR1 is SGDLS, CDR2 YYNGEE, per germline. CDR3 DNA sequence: TGTGCCAGCAGCGGATACACAGATACGCAGTATTTT. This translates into CASSGYTDTQYF.

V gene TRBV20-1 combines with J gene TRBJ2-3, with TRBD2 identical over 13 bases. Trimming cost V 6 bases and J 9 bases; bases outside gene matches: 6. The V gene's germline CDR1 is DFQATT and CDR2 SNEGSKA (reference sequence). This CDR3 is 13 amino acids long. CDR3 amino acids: CSASRTSGGTQYF. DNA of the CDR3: TGCAGTGCCTCGCGGACTAGCGGGGGAACGCAGTATTTT.

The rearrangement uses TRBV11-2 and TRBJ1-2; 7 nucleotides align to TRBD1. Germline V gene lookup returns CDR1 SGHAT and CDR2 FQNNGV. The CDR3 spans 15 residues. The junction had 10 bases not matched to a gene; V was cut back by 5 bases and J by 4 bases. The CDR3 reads CASSPTGSSFYGYTF. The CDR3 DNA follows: TGTGCCAGCAGCCCGACAGGGTCGTCTTTCTATGGCTACACCTTC.

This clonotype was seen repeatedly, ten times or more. For the CDR3, the DNA is TGTGCCAGCTCACCAACGGGGGATCAGCCCCAGCATTTT. It codes for CASSPTGDQPQHF. The chain joins TRBV18 to TRBJ1-5, with TRBD1 as a possible D gene (5 bases). Germline V CDR1 and CDR2: KGHSH, LQKENI. Between the trimmed V and J ends, which lost 2 bases and 5 bases, there was a span of 7 bases. CDR3 length equals 13 residues. Filled out from reference TRBV18 and TRBJ1-5, the complete variable domain reads NAGVMQNPRHLVRRRGQEARLRCSPMKGHSHVYWYRQLPEEGLKFMVYLQKENIIDESGMPKERFSAEFPKEGPSILRIQQVVRGDSAAYFCASSPTGDQPQHFGDGTRLSIL.

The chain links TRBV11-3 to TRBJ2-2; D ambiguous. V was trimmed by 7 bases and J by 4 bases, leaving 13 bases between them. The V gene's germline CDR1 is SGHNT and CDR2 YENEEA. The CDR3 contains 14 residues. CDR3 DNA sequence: TGTGCCAGCACCTTTGACCGCGTCACCGGGGAGCTGTTTTTT. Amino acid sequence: CASTFDRVTGELFF.

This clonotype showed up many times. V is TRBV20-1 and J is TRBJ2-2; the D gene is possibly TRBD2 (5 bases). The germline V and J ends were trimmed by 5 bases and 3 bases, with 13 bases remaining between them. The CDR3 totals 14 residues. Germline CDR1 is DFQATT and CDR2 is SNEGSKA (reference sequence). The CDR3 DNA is TGCAGTGCTCGAGGAGGTACGGACACCGGGGAGCTGTTTTTT. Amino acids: CSARGGTDTGELFF.

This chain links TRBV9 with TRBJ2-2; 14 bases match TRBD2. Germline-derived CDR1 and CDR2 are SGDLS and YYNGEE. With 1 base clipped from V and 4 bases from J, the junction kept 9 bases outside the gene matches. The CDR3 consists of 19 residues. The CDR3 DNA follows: TGTGCCAGCAGCGTAACGGGACTAGCGGGGGTCGGAGGCACCGGGGAGCTGTTTTTT. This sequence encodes CASSVTGLAGVGGTGELFF.

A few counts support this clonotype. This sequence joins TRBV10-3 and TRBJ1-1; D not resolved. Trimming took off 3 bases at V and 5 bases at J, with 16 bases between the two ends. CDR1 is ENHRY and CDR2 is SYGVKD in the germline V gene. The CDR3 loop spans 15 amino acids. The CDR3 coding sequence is TGTGCCATCAGTGATCCCACCGGGAGGGTTACTGAAGCTTTCTTT. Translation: CAISDPTGRVTEAFF.

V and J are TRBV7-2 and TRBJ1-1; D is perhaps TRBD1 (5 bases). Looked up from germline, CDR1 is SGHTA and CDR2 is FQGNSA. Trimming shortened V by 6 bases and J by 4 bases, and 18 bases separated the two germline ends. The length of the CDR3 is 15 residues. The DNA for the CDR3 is TGTGCCAGCAGTCCCCCCGGGGGACGGCGCACTGAAGCTTTCTTT. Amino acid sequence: CASSPPGGRRTEAFF.

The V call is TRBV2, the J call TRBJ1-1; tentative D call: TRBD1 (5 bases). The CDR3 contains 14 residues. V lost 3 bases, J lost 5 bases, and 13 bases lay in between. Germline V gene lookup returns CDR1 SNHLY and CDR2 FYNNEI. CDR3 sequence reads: CASSDWAGLTEAFF. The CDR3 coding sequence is TGTGCCAGCAGTGATTGGGCAGGGCTGACTGAAGCTTTCTTT. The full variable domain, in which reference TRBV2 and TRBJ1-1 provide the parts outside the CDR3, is EPEVTQTPSHQVTQMGQEVILRCVPISNHLYFYWYRQILGQKVEFLVSFYNNEISEKSEIFDDQFSVERPDGSNFTLKIRSTKLEDSAMYFCASSDWAGLTEAFFGQGTRLTVV.

The DNA of the CDR3 is TGCAGTGCTGTGGGACTGGAGAACACTGAAGCTTTCTTT. Encoded protein: CSAVGLENTEAFF. The gene calls are TRBV20-1 and TRBJ1-1; tentative D call: TRBD1 (5 bases). CDR3 length equals 13 residues. Between the trimmed V and J ends, which lost 5 bases and 1 base, there was a span of 11 bases. Germline-derived CDR1 and CDR2 are DFQATT and SNEGSKA (reference sequence).

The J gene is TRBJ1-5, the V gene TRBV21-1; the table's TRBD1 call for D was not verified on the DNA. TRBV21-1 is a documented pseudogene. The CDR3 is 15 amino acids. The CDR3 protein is CASSKLQVTPQPQHF. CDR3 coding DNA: TGTGCCAGCAGCAAACTACAGGTTACTCCTCAGCCCCAGCATTTT.

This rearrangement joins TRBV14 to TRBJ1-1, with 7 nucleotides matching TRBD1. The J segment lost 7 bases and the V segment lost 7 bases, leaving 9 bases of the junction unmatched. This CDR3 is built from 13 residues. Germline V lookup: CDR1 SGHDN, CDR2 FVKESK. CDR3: CASTPDRVGEAFF. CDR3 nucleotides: TGTGCCAGCACCCCCGACAGGGTTGGTGAAGCTTTCTTT.

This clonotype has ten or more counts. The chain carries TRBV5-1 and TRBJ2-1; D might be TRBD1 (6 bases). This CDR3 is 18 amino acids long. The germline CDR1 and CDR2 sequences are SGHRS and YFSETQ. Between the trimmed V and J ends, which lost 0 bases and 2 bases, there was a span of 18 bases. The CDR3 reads CASSLDPGTLSTYNEQFF. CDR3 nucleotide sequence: TGCGCCAGCAGCTTGGACCCCGGGACACTAAGTACCTACAATGAGCAGTTCTTC.

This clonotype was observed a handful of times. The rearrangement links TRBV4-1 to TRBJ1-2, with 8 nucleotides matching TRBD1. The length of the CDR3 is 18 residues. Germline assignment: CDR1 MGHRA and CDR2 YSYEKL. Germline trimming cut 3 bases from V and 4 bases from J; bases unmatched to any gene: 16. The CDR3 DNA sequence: TGCGCCAGCAGCCACAGATACCGACAGGGGCGCCCTTTCTATGGCTACACCTTC. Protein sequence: CASSHRYRQGRPFYGYTF.

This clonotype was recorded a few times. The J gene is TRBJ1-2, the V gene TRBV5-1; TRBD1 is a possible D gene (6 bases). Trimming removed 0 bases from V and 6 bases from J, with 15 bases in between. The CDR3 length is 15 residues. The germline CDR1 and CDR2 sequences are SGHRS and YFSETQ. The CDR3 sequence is CASSLEGGSVHGYTF. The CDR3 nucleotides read TGCGCCAGCAGCTTGGAAGGGGGATCGGTTCATGGCTACACCTTC.

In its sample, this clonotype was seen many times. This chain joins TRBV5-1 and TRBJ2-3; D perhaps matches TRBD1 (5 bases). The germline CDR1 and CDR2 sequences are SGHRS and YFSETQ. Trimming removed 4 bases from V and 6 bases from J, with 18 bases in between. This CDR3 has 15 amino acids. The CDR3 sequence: CASSPQGQRADTQYF. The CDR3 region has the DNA TGCGCCAGCAGCCCCCAGGGTCAGCGAGCGGATACGCAGTATTTT.

CDR3 sequence (DNA): TGTGCCAGCTCCCGCACCGGGCAGGGATATCAGCCCCAGCATTTT. Encoded protein: CASSRTGQGYQPQHF. The chain carries TRBV18 and TRBJ1-5; possible D gene TRBD1, 5 bases. V was cut by 6 bases and J by 5 bases, with 17 bases left in between. The CDR3 loop spans 15 amino acids. Germline V gives CDR1 KGHSH, CDR2 LQKENI.

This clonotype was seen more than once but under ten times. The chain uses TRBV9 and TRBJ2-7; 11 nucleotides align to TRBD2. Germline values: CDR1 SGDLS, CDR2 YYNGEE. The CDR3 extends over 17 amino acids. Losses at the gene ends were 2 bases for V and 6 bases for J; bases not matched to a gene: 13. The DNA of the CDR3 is TGTGCCAGCAGCGTGGGGACTAGCGGAGCGGGGAGTGGCGAGCAGTACTTC. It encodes CASSVGTSGAGSGEQYF.

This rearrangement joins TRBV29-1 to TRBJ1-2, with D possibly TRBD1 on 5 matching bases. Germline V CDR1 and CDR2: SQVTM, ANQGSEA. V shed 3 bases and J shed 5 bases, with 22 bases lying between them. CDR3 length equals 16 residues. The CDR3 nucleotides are TGCAGCGTTGAGGCTCCTATCCGGGACCGTGGATATGGCTACACCTTC. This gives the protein CSVEAPIRDRGYGYTF. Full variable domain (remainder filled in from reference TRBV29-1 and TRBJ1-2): SAVISQKPSRDICQRGTSLTIQCQVDSQVTMMFWYRQQPGQSLTLIATANQGSEATYESGFVIDKFPISRPNLTFSTLTVSNMSPEDSSIYLCSVEAPIRDRGYGYTFGSGTRLTVV.

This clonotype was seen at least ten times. CDR3 amino acids: CASSPSLGGAEAFF. In DNA, the CDR3 is TGCGCCAGCAGCCCCTCTCTGGGGGGCGCTGAAGCTTTCTTT. V is TRBV5-1 and J is TRBJ1-1; perhaps TRBD1 as D (6 bases). This CDR3 region has 14 residues. Germline V lookup: CDR1 SGHRS, CDR2 YFSETQ. Trimming removed 4 bases at V and 6 bases at J, with 16 bases between.

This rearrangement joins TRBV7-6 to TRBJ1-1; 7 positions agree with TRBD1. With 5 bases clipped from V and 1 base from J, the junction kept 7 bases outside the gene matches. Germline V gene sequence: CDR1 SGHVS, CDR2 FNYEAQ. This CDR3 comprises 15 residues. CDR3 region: CASSPLGQQNTEAFF. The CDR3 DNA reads TGTGCCAGCAGCCCCTTGGGACAGCAGAACACTGAAGCTTTCTTT.

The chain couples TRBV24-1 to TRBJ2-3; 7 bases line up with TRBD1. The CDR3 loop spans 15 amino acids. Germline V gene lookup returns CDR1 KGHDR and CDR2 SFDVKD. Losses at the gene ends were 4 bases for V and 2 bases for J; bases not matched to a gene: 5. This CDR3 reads CATSDRQGFTDTQYF. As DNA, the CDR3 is TGTGCCACCAGTGACCGACAGGGCTTCACAGATACGCAGTATTTT.

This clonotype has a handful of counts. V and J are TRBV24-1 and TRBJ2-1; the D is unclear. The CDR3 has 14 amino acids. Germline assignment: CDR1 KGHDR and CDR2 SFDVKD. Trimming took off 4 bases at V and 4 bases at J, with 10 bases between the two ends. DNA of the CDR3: TGTGCCACCAGTGAGAGTGGGGATTACAATGAGCAGTTCTTC. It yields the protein CATSESGDYNEQFF.

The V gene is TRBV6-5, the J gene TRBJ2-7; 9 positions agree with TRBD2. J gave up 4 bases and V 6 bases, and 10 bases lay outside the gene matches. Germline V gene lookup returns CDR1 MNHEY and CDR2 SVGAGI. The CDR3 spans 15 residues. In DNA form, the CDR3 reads TGTGCCAGCAGCCCGATAGCGGGAGTAAGGTACGAGCAGTACTTC. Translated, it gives CASSPIAGVRYEQYF.